This TCR beta chain was observed in a study of blood T cells in healthy people across ages. Study findings and constraints: Leaving the PBMCs unsorted stopped any conclusive comparison of naive versus antigen-experienced cells.

Combining a sample-barcoded 5' primer with a J-beta primer mix, a second PCR ran for 7 to 11 cycles. One entry per CDR3 protein, called by TCRdb with MiXCR from the 5' RACE reads. The sample includes about 650,000 distinct CDR3 sequences, approximately 30% of them seen just once. Regarding this clonotype: Antigen: not known.

Per sample, a minimum of 7 million PBMCs were isolated. Germline assignment: CDR1 PRHDT and CDR2 FYEKMQ (reference sequence). This CDR3 comprises 12 residues. V lost 6 bases and J 9 bases, leaving 14 bases between the germline ends. The chain uses TRBV13 and TRBJ1-2; TRBD1 might be the D (5 bases). The receptor comes from a woman older than 75 in good health. Sequenced: blood. CDR3 residues: CASSLTQGSYTF. The DNA of the CDR3 is TGTGCCAGCAGTTTAACCCAGGGAAGCTACACCTTC.